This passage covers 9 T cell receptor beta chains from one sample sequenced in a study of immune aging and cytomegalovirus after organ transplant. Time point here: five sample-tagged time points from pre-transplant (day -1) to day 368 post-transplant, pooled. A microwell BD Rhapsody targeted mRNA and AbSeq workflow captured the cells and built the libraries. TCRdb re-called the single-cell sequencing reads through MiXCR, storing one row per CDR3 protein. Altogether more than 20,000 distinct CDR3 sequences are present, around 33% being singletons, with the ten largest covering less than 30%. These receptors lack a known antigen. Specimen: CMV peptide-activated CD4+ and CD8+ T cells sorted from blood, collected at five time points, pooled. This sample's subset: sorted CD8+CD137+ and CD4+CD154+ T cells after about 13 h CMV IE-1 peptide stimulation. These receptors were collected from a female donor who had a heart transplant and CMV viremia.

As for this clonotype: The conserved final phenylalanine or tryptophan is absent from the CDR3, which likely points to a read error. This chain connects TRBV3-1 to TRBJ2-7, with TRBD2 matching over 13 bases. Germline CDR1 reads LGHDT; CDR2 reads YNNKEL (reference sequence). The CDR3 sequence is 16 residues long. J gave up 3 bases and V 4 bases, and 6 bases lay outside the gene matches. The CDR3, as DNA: TGTGCCAGCAGCCTAGGGGGACTAGCGGGAATCTACGAGCAGTACTCC. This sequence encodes CASSLGGLAGIYEQYS.

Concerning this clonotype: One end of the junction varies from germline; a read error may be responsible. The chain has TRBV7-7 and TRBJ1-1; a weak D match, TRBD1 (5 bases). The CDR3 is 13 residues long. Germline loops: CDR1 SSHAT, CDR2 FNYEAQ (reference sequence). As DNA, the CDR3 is TGTGCCAGCAGCTTAAATCTCGGGGGTAAAGCCTTCTTT. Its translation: CASSLNLGGKAFF.

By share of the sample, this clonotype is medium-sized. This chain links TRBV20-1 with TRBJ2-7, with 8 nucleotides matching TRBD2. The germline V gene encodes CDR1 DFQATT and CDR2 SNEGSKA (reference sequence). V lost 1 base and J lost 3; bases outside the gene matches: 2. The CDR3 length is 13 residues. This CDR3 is CSARGTSGYEQYF. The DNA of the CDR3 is TGCAGTGCTAGAGGTACTAGCGGCTACGAGCAGTACTTC.

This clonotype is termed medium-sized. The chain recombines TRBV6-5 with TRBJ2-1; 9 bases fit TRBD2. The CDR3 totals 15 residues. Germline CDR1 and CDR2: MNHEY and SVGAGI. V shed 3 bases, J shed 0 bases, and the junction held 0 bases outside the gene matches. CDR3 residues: CASSYSGSSYNEQFF. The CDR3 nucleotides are TGTGCCAGCAGTTATAGCGGGAGCTCCTACAATGAGCAGTTCTTC.

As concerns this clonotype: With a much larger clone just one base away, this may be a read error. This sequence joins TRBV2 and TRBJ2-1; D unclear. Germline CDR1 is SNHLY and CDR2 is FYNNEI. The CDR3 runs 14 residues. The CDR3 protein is CACRPQLGYNEQFF. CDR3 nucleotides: TGTGCCTGCAGGCCCCAACTGGGATACAATGAGCAGTTCTTC.

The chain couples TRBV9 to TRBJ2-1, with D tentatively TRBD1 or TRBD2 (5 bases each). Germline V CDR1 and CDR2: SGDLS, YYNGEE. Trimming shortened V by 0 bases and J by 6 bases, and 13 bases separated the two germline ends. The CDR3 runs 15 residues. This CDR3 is CASSVGGTEGNEQFF. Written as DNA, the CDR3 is TGTGCCAGCAGCGTAGGAGGGACCGAGGGCAATGAGCAGTTCTTC.

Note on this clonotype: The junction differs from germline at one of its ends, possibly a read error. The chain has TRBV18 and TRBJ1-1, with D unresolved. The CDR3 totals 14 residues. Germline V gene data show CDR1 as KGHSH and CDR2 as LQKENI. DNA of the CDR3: TGTGCCAGCTCACCACAGGGAACAAGGACTGCAGCTTTCTTT. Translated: CASSPQGTRTAAFF.

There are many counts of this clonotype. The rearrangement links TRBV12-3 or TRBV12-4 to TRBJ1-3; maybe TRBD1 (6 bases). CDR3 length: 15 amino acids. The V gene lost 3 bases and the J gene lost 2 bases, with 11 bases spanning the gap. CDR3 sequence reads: CASSFTGNTGNTIYF. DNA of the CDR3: TGTGCCAGCAGTTTTACAGGGAATACTGGAAACACCATATATTTT.

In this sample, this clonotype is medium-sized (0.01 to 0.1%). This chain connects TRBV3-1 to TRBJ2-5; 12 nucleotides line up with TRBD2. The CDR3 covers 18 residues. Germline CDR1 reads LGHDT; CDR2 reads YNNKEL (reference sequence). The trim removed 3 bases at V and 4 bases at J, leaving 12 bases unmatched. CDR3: CASSHGLRLAGGGETQYF. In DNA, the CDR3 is TGTGCCAGCAGCCACGGACTGCGGCTAGCGGGAGGGGGAGAGACCCAGTACTTC.